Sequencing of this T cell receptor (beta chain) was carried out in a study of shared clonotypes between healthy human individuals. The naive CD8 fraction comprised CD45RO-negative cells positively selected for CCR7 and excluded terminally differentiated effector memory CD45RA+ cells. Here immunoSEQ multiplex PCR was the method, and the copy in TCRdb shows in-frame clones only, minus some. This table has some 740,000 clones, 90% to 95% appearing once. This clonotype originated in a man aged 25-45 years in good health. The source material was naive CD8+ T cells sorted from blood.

CDR3: CASSLSTQAKNIQYF. CDR3 DNA sequence: TGTGCCAGCAGTTTATCAACGCAAGCCAAAAACATTCAGTACTTC. The V and J genes are TRBV27 and TRBJ2-4; no firm D call. Germline CDR1 reads MNHEY; CDR2 reads SMNVEV (reference sequence). This CDR3 comprises 15 residues. Trimming took 0 bases from V and 0 from J, leaving 6 bases between them.